The T cell receptor (beta chain) under discussion was sequenced for a study of blood T cell repertoires in COVID-19. Study background: Sites across the United States, Italy and Spain contributed samples from acute and convalescent COVID-19.

Methods used by the authors: Using reference gene primer amplification, nucleated cell counts were estimated. This table comes from immunoSEQ multiplex PCR, and its TCRdb copy is limited to in-frame clones, with some not included. V and J calls and clone size come straight from that table; D and trimming were deduced from the DNA. In the table there are about 380,000 clones, more than 75% of which are singletons. Adults between about 18 and 95 years of age took part from approximately 24 US areas. Before being deemed recovered, Cohort 3 donors had two negative PCRs, clearance, or symptom resolution. The CDR3 is 15 residues long. V lost 4 bases and J lost 3, with 16 bases in between. Per germline, CDR1 MNHEY and CDR2 SVGAGI.

Sequenced sample: PBMCs or T cells enriched from blood (not recorded which). The receptor comes from a woman under 30 who had recovered from COVID-19. V is TRBV6-5 and J is TRBJ2-7, with D tentatively TRBD2 (6 bases). The CDR3 spells CASSSEAGSVYEQYF. The CDR3 DNA follows: TGTGCCAGCAGTTCGGAGGCGGGATCCGTCTACGAGCAGTACTTC.